These 19 T cell receptor beta chains were all obtained from the same sample, sequenced in a study of cytomegalovirus exposure and HLA in healthy donors (dated by TCRdb to 2016 to 2017). Libraries were built with the immunoSEQ multiplex PCR assay. The multiplex PCR relied on a mix of 60 forward primers for TCR Vbeta segments and 13 reverse primers for TCR Jbeta segments. This is the immuneACCESS table as TCRdb keeps it, with only in-frame sequences that have V and J called. A part of the clones is gone; compared with another copy, unresolved V genes explain less than half, and the rest is unexplained. In this sample the table shows around 130,000 clones, about 78% of which occur a single time. Together, the top ten hold around 1.2% of the sample. The sequenced sample consisted of PBMCs. These receptors all come from a man aged 50-60 years in good health and CMV-seronegative.

V gene TRBV5-4 combines with J gene TRBJ1-2; TRBD1 agrees at 8 bases. The CDR3 has 14 residues. The trim removed 5 bases at V and 5 bases at J, leaving 8 bases unmatched. The germline V gene encodes CDR1 SGHNT and CDR2 YYREEE (reference sequence). CDR3 DNA sequence: TGTGCCAGCAGAAATACCGGGACAGGTTATGGCTACACCTTC. It specifies CASRNTGTGYGYTF.

The rearrangement links TRBV27 to TRBJ1-2, with 7 nucleotides matching TRBD1. CDR1 and CDR2 (germline): MNHEY, SMNVEV (reference sequence). The CDR3 totals 14 residues. The J segment lost 10 bases and the V segment lost 4 bases, leaving 12 bases of the junction unmatched. CDR3 sequence: CASSSNRDSHIYTF. CDR3 nucleotides: TGTGCCAGCAGTTCTAACCGGGACAGCCATATCTACACCTTC.

This clone showed up just once. The chain links TRBV28 to TRBJ1-5, with D unresolved. CDR1 MDHEN and CDR2 SYDVKM come from the germline V gene. This CDR3 is 16 amino acids long. Trimming shortened V by 2 bases and J by 2 bases, and 13 bases separated the two germline ends. CDR3 residues: CASSLKEWGGNQPQHF. DNA of the CDR3: TGTGCCAGCAGTTTAAAGGAGTGGGGAGGCAATCAGCCCCAGCATTTT.

The rearrangement joins TRBV2 to TRBJ2-1; 7 nucleotides agree with TRBD2. Germline-derived CDR1 and CDR2 are SNHLY and FYNNEI. The CDR3 spans 14 residues. With 9 bases clipped from V and 5 bases from J, the junction kept 10 bases outside the gene matches. CDR3 amino acids: CASSFREANNEQFF. In DNA, the CDR3 is TGTGCCAGTAGTTTTCGGGAGGCAAACAATGAGCAGTTCTTC.

The chain joins TRBV27 to TRBJ2-1; TRBD2 agrees at 9 bases. The junction had 8 bases not matched to a gene; V was cut back by 4 bases and J by 7 bases. CDR1 is MNHEY and CDR2 is SMNVEV in the germline V gene (reference sequence). The CDR3 extends over 15 amino acids. The CDR3 spells CASSWGLAGQNEQFF. For the CDR3, the DNA is TGTGCCAGCAGTTGGGGGCTAGCGGGACAAAATGAGCAGTTCTTC.

The chain carries TRBV28 and TRBJ1-2; 8 nucleotides line up with TRBD1. J was trimmed by 2 bases and V by 6 bases; bases with no gene match: 8. The germline V gene encodes CDR1 MDHEN and CDR2 SYDVKM. This CDR3 spans 15 amino acids. This chain's CDR3 is CASRSRGQGNYGYTF. CDR3 coding DNA: TGTGCCAGCAGGTCCCGAGGACAGGGAAACTATGGCTACACCTTC.

The chain uses TRBV30 and TRBJ1-4, with D perhaps TRBD1 (6 bases). Germline V CDR1 and CDR2: GTSNPN, SVGIG (reference sequence). The CDR3 length is 14 residues. V was clipped by 2 bases and J by 8 bases, with 15 bases between them. The CDR3 coding sequence is TGTGCCTGGAGTCGTACCGACAGGCGGGAAAAACTGTTTTTT. This codes for CAWSRTDRREKLFF.

This chain links TRBV19 with TRBJ1-2; D remains unclear. Trimming pared 4 bases from V and 0 bases from J, leaving 21 bases between. In germline, CDR1 is LNHDA, CDR2 SQIVND (reference sequence). CDR3 length equals 18 residues. The CDR3 nucleotides are TGTGCCAGTAGTAGGACTTCCATGGGCTTTTCTACTAACTATGGCTACACCTTC. Its protein is CASSRTSMGFSTNYGYTF.

This sequence joins TRBV19 and TRBJ2-1, with D possibly TRBD1 on 6 matching bases. The CDR3 runs to 15 residues. V lost 6 bases and J 7 bases, leaving 19 bases between the germline ends. CDR1 is LNHDA, CDR2 SQIVND, per germline (reference sequence). Here the CDR3 reads CASSAQGGVGNEQFF. The CDR3 DNA sequence: TGTGCCAGTAGCGCACAGGGTGGAGTGGGGAATGAGCAGTTCTTC.

The DNA of the CDR3 is TGTGCCAGCAGCCCTCTAGGGGGTTATGGCTACACCTTC. Its protein product is CASSPLGGYGYTF. V is TRBV6-6 and J is TRBJ1-2; possible D gene TRBD1, 6 bases. CDR1 and CDR2 (germline): MNHNY, SVGAGI (reference sequence). V lost 6 bases and J lost 5, with 13 bases in between. The CDR3 spans 13 residues.

This clone was seen more than once but under ten times. CDR3 nucleotides: TGTGCCAGCAGCCTACGGACTAGCGGGAATACCGGGGAGCTGTTTTTT. It is translated as CASSLRTSGNTGELFF. The rearrangement uses TRBV9 and TRBJ2-2, with 12 bases aligning to TRBD2. CDR1 and CDR2 from the germline V gene are SGDLS and YYNGEE. Trimming at V came to 4 bases and at J to 5 bases, leaving 6 bases not matched to a gene. The CDR3 spans 16 residues.

V gene TRBV7-2 combines with J gene TRBJ2-7; D possibly corresponds to TRBD2 (6 bases). Trimming left V 1 base short and J 4 bases short, with 14 bases between. The CDR3 covers 15 residues. Germline V gives CDR1 SGHTA, CDR2 FQGNSA. This chain's CDR3 is CASSLDGSRGYEQYF. The CDR3 bases are TGTGCCAGCAGCTTAGACGGGTCCCGGGGGTACGAGCAGTACTTC.

The chain is built from TRBV28 and TRBJ2-2; D is unresolved. Trimming pared 10 bases from V and 4 bases from J, leaving 10 bases between. CDR1 is MDHEN and CDR2 is SYDVKM in the germline V gene. CDR3 length: 12 residues. In nucleotides, the CDR3 is TGTGCCACTGAAAAGCCCACCGGGGAGCTGTTTTTT. Encoded protein: CATEKPTGELFF.

V and J are TRBV6-1 and TRBJ1-1, with 9 bases aligning to TRBD1. Looked up from germline, CDR1 is MNHNS and CDR2 is SASEGT. The CDR3 has 14 amino acids. Trimming at V came to 4 bases and at J to 1 base, leaving 1 base not matched to a gene. The CDR3 DNA is TGTGCCAGCAGTGTGGGACAGGGGAACACTGAAGCTTTCTTT. It encodes CASSVGQGNTEAFF.

The J gene is TRBJ1-4, the V gene TRBV14; possibly TRBD1 for D (6 bases). Trimming removed 4 bases from V and 5 bases from J, with 17 bases in between. CDR1 is SGHDN and CDR2 is FVKESK in the germline V gene. The length of the CDR3 is 16 residues. In DNA form, the CDR3 reads TGTGCCAGCAGCCTTGGAGTGGGGGCGGTAAATGAAAAACTGTTTTTT. It specifies CASSLGVGAVNEKLFF.

This clone was counted between two and nine times. The V and J genes are TRBV6-5 and TRBJ1-1; 9 nucleotides line up with TRBD1. Germline CDR1 reads MNHEY; CDR2 reads SVGAGI. V shed 6 bases, J shed 5 bases, and the junction held 10 bases outside the gene matches. The CDR3 length is 15 residues. The CDR3 DNA sequence: TGTGCCAGCAGACCGGGACAGGGATATTTGACTGAAGCTTTCTTT. The encoded protein is CASRPGQGYLTEAFF.

The chain uses TRBV9 and TRBJ2-5; 7 bases are a match to TRBD1. The germline V gene encodes CDR1 SGDLS and CDR2 YYNGEE. The trim removed 0 bases at V and 6 bases at J, leaving 8 bases unmatched. The CDR3 totals 15 residues. CDR3 DNA sequence: TGTGCCAGCAGCGTAGAGACAGGGCTTATGAAGACCCAGTACTTC. Protein product: CASSVETGLMKTQYF.

The chain has TRBV4-2 and TRBJ2-7; the match to TRBD2 covers 11 bases. The CDR3 runs 17 residues. Per the germline V gene, CDR1 is LGHNA and CDR2 is YNFKEQ. The V gene end was trimmed by 1 base and the J gene end by 7 bases; junction bases not matched to a gene: 12. CDR3 in DNA: TGTGCCAGCAGCCAAGGGTTAGCGGGAGGGGGGGCAGGGGAGCAGTACTTC. It yields the protein CASSQGLAGGGAGEQYF.

The chain links TRBV19 to TRBJ2-5; D uncertain. CDR1 LNHDA and CDR2 SQIVND come from the germline V gene (reference sequence). V was trimmed by 4 bases and J by 2 bases, leaving 8 bases between them. This CDR3 has 13 amino acids. The CDR3 region has the DNA TGTGCCAGTAGTACAACGGTTCAAGAGACCCAGTACTTC. This encodes CASSTTVQETQYF.